The clone carrying this T cell receptor (beta chain) appeared a single time. The data are from a study of blood T cell repertoires in COVID-19. The data were produced by immunoSEQ multiplex PCR, yet TCRdb's version contains in-frame clones alone and is incomplete. The table lists fewer than 150,000 clones, 75% to 90% of them singletons, with 25% to 35% in the top ten. Material for sequencing was peripheral blood. The clonotype originates from an older woman with acute or convalescent COVID-19.

The CDR3 coding sequence is TGTGCCTGGAGTCACCGGGACAGGCCGGGAAACACCTTC. Translation gives CAWSHRDRPGNTF. The chain links TRBV30 to TRBJ1-2, with TRBD1 matching 8 bases. V lost 2 bases, J lost 12 bases, and 11 bases stayed unmatched. Germline V gives CDR1 GTSNPN, CDR2 SVGIG (reference sequence). The CDR3 sequence is 13 residues long.